Following are 13 T cell receptor beta chains from one sample sequenced in a study of shared clonotypes between healthy human individuals. The repertoire was sequenced with immunoSEQ multiplex PCR; TCRdb's copy has only in-frame clones and lacks some. The sample yields about 2 million clones, about 95% seen once. Naive CD8 cells comprised CD45RO-negative, CCR7-positively selected cells, excluding terminally differentiated effector memory CD45RA+ cells. The specimen was naive CD8+ T cells sorted from blood. The receptors shown here come from a man between 18 and 35 years old in good health.

The chain employs TRBV11-2 and TRBJ2-2; a possible D gene is TRBD1 (5 bases). This CDR3 has 17 residues. The V gene lost 1 base and the J gene lost 3 bases, with 15 bases spanning the gap. Germline V CDR1 and CDR2: SGHAT, FQNNGV. CDR3 in DNA: TGTGCCAGCAGCTTAGTGGTCGCCAGGGATCACACCGGGGAGCTGTTTTTT. Its translation is CASSLVVARDHTGELFF. The full variable domain, completed using reference TRBV11-2 and TRBJ2-2, is EAGVAQSPRYKIIEKRQSVAFWCNPISGHATLYWYQQILGQGPKLLIQFQNNGVVDDSQLPKDRFSAERLKGVDSTLKIQPAKLEDSAVYLCASSLVVARDHTGELFFGEGSRLTVL.

The chain has TRBV5-4 and TRBJ2-2; D possibly corresponds to TRBD1 (6 bases). The V end was cut by 6 bases, the J end by 1 base, with 13 bases between. Germline CDR1 and CDR2: SGHNT and YYREEE (reference sequence). This CDR3 contains 15 residues. The DNA for the CDR3 is TGTGCCAGCAACTTAGGGGGAGAGAACACCGGGGAGCTGTTTTTT. Residues: CASNLGGENTGELFF.

This clone appeared once. The CDR3 DNA follows: TGTGCCAGCAGCGCCTCGGAAGCCTACGAGCAGTACTTC. Protein sequence: CASSASEAYEQYF. The chain carries TRBV7-6 and TRBJ2-7, with D unresolved. The V and J ends lost 5 bases and 2 bases respectively, with 10 bases between them. This CDR3 spans 13 amino acids. Germline lookup yields CDR1 SGHVS and CDR2 FNYEAQ.

J is TRBJ2-5 and V is TRBV2; 10 nucleotides match TRBD1. Germline-derived CDR1 and CDR2 are SNHLY and FYNNEI. The CDR3 is 15 amino acids. V shed 6 bases, J shed 3 bases, and the junction held 7 bases outside the gene matches. This chain's CDR3 is CASSELDRGEETQYF. Written as DNA, the CDR3 is TGTGCCAGCAGCGAATTGGACAGGGGGGAAGAGACCCAGTACTTC.

As concerns this clone: This sample includes further DNA sequences coding for the same CDR3. The CDR3 sequence is CASSYADRGYEQYF. Written as DNA, the CDR3 is TGTGCCAGCAGTTATGCGGACAGAGGCTACGAGCAGTACTTC. The J gene is TRBJ2-7, the V gene TRBV6-5, with D maybe TRBD1 (6 bases). The CDR3 length is 14 residues. Deletions cut 3 bases from V and 3 bases from J, with 12 bases between. Per germline, CDR1 MNHEY and CDR2 SVGAGI.

Only one count was recorded for this clone. A much more abundant neighbour one base away suggests this may be a read error. The chain combines TRBV30 with TRBJ2-7; the match to TRBD1 covers 11 bases. Germline V gives CDR1 GTSNPN, CDR2 SVGIG (reference sequence). The CDR3 totals 16 residues. The CDR3 nucleotides read TGTTCCTGGAGTGCCCACCGGACAGGGGGCTTCGACGAGCAGTACTTC. Its protein product is CSWSAHRTGGFDEQYF.

This sequence joins TRBV4-3 and TRBJ2-7; D possibly uses TRBD1 or TRBD2 (5 bases each). The CDR3 length is 14 residues. Trimming pared 1 base from V and 3 bases from J, leaving 10 bases between. The germline CDR1 and CDR2 sequences are LGHNA and YSLEER. The CDR3 loop reads CASSQGDVGYEQYF. The DNA of the CDR3 is TGCGCCAGCAGCCAAGGGGACGTAGGCTACGAGCAGTACTTC.

The rearrangement uses TRBV6-5 and TRBJ1-1; no clear D. Germline CDR1 and CDR2: MNHEY and SVGAGI. The V end lost 6 bases, the J end lost 5 bases, and 13 bases lay between the germline ends. The CDR3 length is 13 residues. This CDR3 reads CASRSEGWTEAFF. DNA for the CDR3: TGTGCCAGCAGGAGTGAAGGGTGGACTGAAGCTTTCTTT.

The genes are TRBV4-1 and TRBJ2-7; D is ambiguous. This CDR3 is built from 13 residues. CDR1 is MGHRA and CDR2 is YSYEKL in the germline V gene. V was clipped by 1 base and J by 4 bases, with 8 bases between them. This chain's CDR3 is CASSQGDVYEQYF. The CDR3 region has the DNA TGCGCCAGCAGCCAAGGTGACGTATACGAGCAGTACTTC.

The rearrangement joins TRBV18 to TRBJ2-2, with TRBD1 matching over 7 bases. The CDR3 extends over 14 amino acids. V trimming: 6 bases; J trimming: 3 bases; junction bases outside the gene matches: 4. The germline V gene encodes CDR1 KGHSH and CDR2 LQKENI. CDR3 residues: CASSPQGDTGELFF. The CDR3 nucleotides are TGTGCCAGCTCCCCGCAGGGGGACACCGGGGAGCTGTTTTTT.

Note on this clone: In the same sample, other DNA sequences code for this CDR3. The V and J genes are TRBV4-3 and TRBJ2-7; 8 nucleotides line up with TRBD1. V was clipped by 1 base and J by 3 bases; unmatched bases: 5. The CDR3 sequence is 15 residues long. CDR1 is LGHNA, CDR2 YSLEER, per germline. The CDR3 is CASSQGWTGLYEQYF. The CDR3 nucleotides are TGCGCCAGCAGCCAAGGGTGGACAGGGCTCTACGAGCAGTACTTC.

V usage is TRBV19 and J usage is TRBJ1-3, with 9 bases aligning to TRBD1. The V and J ends lost 5 bases and 1 base, in that order; junction bases with no gene match: 3. Germline V lookup: CDR1 LNHDA, CDR2 SQIVND (reference sequence). The CDR3 contains 15 residues. The CDR3 sequence is CASSSGQGSGNTIYF. As DNA, the CDR3 is TGTGCCAGTAGTTCTGGACAGGGGTCTGGAAACACCATATATTTT. Variable domain in full (rest from reference TRBV19 and TRBJ1-3): DGGITQSPKYLFRKEGQNVTLSCEQNLNHDAMYWYRQDPGQGLRLIYYSQIVNDFQKGDIAEGYSVSREKKESFPLTVTSAQKNPTAFYLCASSSGQGSGNTIYFGEGSWLTVV.

The V call is TRBV5-1, the J call TRBJ1-4; D perhaps matches TRBD1 (5 bases). Germline V CDR1 and CDR2: SGHRS, YFSETQ. The CDR3 is made up of 16 amino acids. V lost 4 bases and J lost 4, with 17 bases in between. For the CDR3, the DNA is TGCGCCAGCAGCAACGGCGACAGCAACTTTAATGAAAAACTGTTTTTT. Residues: CASSNGDSNFNEKLFF.